This T cell receptor beta chain originates from a study of OX40 agonist ivuxolimab in advanced cancers. Regarding the study as a whole: Researchers report that CD8+ T cells had, on average, more expanded clones than CD4+.

Using immunoSEQ multiplex PCR, the repertoire was profiled, and TCRdb retains in-frame clones only, with some absent. Of roughly 95,000 clones in the sample, 85% to 90% were seen once. Blood draws occurred at baseline, cycle 4 day 1, and cycle 7 day 1. Trimming removed 3 bases at V and 0 bases at J, with 6 bases between. Germline V gene data show CDR1 as SGDLS and CDR2 as YYNGEE. The CDR3 runs to 13 residues. On this clone itself: Its specificity is not known.

The input for sequencing was CD4+ or CD8+ T cells sorted from blood, taken in a trial of the OX40 agonist ivuxolimab. The TCR originated in an adult with an advanced solid tumor such as melanoma, head and neck, liver or kidney cancer. This chain links TRBV9 with TRBJ1-1; D not certain. The CDR3 loop is CASSAGLNTEAFF. CDR3 sequence (DNA): TGTGCCAGCAGCGCCGGATTGAACACTGAAGCTTTCTTT.